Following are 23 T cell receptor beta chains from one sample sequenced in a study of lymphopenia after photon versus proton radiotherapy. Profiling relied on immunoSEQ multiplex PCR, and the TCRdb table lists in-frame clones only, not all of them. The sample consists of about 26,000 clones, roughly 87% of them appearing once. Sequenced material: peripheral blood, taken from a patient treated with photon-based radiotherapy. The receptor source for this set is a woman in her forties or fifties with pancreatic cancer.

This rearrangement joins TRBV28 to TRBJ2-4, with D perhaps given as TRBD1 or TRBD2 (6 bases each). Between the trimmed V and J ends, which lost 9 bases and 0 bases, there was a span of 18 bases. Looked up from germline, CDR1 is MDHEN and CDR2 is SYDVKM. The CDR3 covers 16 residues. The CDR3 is CASYSRGGLAKNIQYF. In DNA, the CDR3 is TGTGCCAGTTATTCTCGAGGGGGACTAGCCAAAAACATTCAGTACTTC.

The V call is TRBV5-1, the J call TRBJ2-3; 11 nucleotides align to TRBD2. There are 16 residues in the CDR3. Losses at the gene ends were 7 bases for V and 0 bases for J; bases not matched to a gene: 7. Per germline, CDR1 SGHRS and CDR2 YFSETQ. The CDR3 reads CASVETSGVSTDTQYF. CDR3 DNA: TGCGCCAGCGTTGAGACTAGCGGGGTTAGCACAGATACGCAGTATTTT.

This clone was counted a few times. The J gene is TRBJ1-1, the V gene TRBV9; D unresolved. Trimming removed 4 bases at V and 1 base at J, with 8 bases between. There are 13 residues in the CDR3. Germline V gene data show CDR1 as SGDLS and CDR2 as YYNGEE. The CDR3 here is CASSPPGNTEAFF. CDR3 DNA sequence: TGTGCCAGCAGCCCCCCGGGGAACACTGAAGCTTTCTTT.

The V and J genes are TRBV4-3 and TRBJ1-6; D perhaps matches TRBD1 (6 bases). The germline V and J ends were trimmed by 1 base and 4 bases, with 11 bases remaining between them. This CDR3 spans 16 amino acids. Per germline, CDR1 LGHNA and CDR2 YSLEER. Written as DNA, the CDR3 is TGCGCCAGCAGCCAAGGACAGGATACTTATAATTCACCCCTCCACTTT. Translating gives CASSQGQDTYNSPLHF.

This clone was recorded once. This CDR3 is CASSSGTGAEQYF. The CDR3 bases are TGTGCCAGCAGCTCCGGGACAGGCGCCGAGCAGTACTTC. This chain connects TRBV28 to TRBJ2-7; 8 bases map to TRBD1. Trimming cost V 6 bases and J 6 bases; bases outside gene matches: 7. The CDR3 has 13 residues. The germline gives CDR1 MDHEN, CDR2 SYDVKM. Together with reference TRBV28 and TRBJ2-7, the CDR3 gives the full variable domain: DVKVTQSSRYLVKRTGEKVFLECVQDMDHENMFWYRQDPGLGLRLIYFSYDVKMKEKGDIPEGYSVSREKKERFSLILESASTNQTSMYLCASSSGTGAEQYFGPGTRLTVT.

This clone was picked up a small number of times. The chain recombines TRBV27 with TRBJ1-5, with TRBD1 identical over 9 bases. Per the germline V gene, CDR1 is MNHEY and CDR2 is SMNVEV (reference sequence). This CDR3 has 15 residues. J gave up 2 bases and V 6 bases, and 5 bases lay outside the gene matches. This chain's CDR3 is CASSPGQGGNQPQHF. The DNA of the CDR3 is TGTGCCAGCAGCCCGGGACAGGGAGGCAATCAGCCCCAGCATTTT.

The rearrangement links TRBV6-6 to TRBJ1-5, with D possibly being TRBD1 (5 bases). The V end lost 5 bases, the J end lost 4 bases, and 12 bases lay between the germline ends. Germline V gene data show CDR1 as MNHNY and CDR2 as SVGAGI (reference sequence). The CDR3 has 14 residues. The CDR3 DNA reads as TGTGCCAGCAGTAATGGGGCAGAAAATCAGCCCCAGCATTTT. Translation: CASSNGAENQPQHF.

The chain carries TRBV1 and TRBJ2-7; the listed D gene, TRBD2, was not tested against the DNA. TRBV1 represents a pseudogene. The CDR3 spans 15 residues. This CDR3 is CTSSGGVGGTYEQYF. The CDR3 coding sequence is TGCACCAGTAGCGGGGGGGTGGGAGGAACGTACGAGCAGTACTTC.

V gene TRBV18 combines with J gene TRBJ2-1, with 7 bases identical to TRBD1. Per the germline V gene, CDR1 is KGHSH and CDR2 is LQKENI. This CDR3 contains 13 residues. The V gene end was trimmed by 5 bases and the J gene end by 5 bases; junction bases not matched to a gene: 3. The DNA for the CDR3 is TGTGCCAGCTCAGGGACAGCTAACAATGAGCAGTTCTTC. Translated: CASSGTANNEQFF. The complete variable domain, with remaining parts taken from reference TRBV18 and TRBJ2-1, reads NAGVMQNPRHLVRRRGQEARLRCSPMKGHSHVYWYRQLPEEGLKFMVYLQKENIIDESGMPKERFSAEFPKEGPSILRIQQVVRGDSAAYFCASSGTANNEQFFGPGTRLTVL.

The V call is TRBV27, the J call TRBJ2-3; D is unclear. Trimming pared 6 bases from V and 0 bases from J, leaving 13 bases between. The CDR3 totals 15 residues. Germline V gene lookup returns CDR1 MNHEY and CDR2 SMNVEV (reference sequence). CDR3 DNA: TGTGCCAGCAGGCGGCGTGAAACGAGCACAGATACGCAGTATTTT. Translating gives CASRRRETSTDTQYF.

In DNA form, the CDR3 reads TGTGCCACCAGCACGACAGGGGGCACTGAAGCTTTCTTT. Protein product: CATSTTGGTEAFF. The chain links TRBV15 to TRBJ1-1, with TRBD1 matching over 9 bases. The length of the CDR3 is 13 residues. The germline V gene has CDR1 LNHNV and CDR2 YYDKDF (reference sequence). Trimming cost V 4 bases and J 4 bases; bases outside gene matches: 1.

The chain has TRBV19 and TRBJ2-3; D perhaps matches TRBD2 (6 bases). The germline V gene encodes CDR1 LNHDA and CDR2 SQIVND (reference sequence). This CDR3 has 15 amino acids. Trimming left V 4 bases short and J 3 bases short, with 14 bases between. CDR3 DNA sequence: TGTGCCAGTAGTACCCCCCTGGGGGGAACAGATACGCAGTATTTT. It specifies CASSTPLGGTDTQYF.

DNA of the CDR3: TGTGCCAGCATCCTGAGGGGGGCTGGAGATACGCAGTATTTT. It specifies CASILRGAGDTQYF. V usage is TRBV28 and J usage is TRBJ2-3; D is tentatively TRBD1 or TRBD2 (6 bases each). V was cut by 7 bases and J by 5 bases, with 16 bases left in between. The CDR3 is 14 amino acids. From germline, CDR1 is MDHEN and CDR2 SYDVKM.

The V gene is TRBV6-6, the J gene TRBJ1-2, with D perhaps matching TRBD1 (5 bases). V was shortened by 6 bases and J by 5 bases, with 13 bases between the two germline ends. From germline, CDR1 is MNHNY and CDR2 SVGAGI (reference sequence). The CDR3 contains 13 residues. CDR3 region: CASRGRVGYGYTF. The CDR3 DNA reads TGTGCCAGCAGGGGACGGGTCGGGTATGGCTACACCTTC.

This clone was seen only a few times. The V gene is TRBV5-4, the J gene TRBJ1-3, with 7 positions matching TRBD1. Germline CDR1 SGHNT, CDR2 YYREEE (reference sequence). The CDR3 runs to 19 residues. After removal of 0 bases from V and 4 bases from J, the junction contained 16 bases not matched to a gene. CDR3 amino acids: CASSLGQGGLGSSGNTIYF. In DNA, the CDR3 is TGTGCCAGCAGCTTGGGGCAGGGGGGCTTAGGGTCTTCGGGAAACACCATATATTTT. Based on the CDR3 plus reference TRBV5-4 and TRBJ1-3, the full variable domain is ETGVTQSPTHLIKTRGQQVTLRCSSQSGHNTVSWYQQALGQGPQFIFQYYREEENGRGNFPPRFSGLQFPNYSSELNVNALELDDSALYLCASSLGQGGLGSSGNTIYFGEGSWLTVV.

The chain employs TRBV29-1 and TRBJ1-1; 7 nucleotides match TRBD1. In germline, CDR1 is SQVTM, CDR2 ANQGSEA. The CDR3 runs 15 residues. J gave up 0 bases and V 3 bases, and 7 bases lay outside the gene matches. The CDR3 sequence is CSVEDLGTVNTEAFF. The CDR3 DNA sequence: TGCAGCGTTGAGGACTTAGGGACAGTGAACACTGAAGCTTTCTTT.

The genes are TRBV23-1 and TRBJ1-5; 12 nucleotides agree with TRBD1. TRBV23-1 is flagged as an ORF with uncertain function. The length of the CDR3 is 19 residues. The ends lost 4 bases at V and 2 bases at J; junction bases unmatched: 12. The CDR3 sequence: CASSPYSGQGAGGNQPQHF. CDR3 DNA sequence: TGCGCCAGCAGTCCTTACTCGGGACAGGGGGCAGGGGGCAATCAGCCCCAGCATTTT.

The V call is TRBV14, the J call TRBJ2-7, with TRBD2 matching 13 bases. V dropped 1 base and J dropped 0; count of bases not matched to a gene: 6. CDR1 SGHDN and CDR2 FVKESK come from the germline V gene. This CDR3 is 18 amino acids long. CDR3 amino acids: CASSQGGLAGFPSYEQYF. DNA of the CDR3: TGTGCCAGCAGCCAAGGGGGACTAGCGGGATTCCCCTCCTACGAGCAGTACTTC.

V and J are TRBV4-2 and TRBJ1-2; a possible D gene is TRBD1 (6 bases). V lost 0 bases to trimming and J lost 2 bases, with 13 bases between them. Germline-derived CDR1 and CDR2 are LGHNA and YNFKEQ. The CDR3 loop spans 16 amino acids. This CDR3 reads CASSQDLGHPNYGYTF. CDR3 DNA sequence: TGTGCCAGCAGCCAAGATCTGGGACATCCGAACTATGGCTACACCTTC.

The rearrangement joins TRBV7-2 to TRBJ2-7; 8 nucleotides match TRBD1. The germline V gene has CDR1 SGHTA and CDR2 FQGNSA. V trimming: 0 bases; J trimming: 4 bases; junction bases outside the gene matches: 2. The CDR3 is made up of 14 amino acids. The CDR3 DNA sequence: TGTGCCAGCAGCTTAGCCAGGGGGCTATACGAGCAGTACTTC. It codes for CASSLARGLYEQYF.

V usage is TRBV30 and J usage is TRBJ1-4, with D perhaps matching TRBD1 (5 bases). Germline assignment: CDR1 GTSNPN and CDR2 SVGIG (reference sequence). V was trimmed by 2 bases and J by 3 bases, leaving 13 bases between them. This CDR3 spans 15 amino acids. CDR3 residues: CAWSSSTTANEKLFF. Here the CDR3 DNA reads TGTGCCTGGAGTTCGTCTACGACAGCTAATGAAAAACTGTTTTTT.

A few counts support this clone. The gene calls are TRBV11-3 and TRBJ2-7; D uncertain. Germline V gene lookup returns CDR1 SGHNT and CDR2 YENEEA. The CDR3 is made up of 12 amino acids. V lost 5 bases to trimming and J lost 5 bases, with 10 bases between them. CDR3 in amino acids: CASSQRRDEQYF. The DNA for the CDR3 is TGTGCCAGCAGCCAAAGGAGAGACGAGCAGTACTTC. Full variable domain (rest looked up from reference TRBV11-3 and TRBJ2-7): EAGVVQSPRYKIIEKKQPVAFWCNPISGHNTLYWYLQNLGQGPELLIRYENEEAVDDSQLPKDRFSAERLKGVDSTLKIQPAELGDSAVYLCASSQRRDEQYFGPGTRLTVT.

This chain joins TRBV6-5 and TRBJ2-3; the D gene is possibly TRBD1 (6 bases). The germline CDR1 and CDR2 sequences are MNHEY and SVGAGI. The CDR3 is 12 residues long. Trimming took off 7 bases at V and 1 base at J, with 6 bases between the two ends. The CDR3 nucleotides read TGTGCCAGCAAGGGGGGCACAGATACGCAGTATTTT. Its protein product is CASKGGTDTQYF.